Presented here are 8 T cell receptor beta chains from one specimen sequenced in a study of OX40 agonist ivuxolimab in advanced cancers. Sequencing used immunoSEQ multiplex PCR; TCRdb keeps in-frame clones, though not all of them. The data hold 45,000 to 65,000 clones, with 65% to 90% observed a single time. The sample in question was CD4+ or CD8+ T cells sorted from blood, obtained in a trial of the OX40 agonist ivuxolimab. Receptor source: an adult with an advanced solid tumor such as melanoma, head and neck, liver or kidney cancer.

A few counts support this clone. The CDR3 reads CASNYRGTEAFF. In DNA, the CDR3 is TGTGCCAGCAACTACAGGGGTACTGAAGCTTTCTTT. V is TRBV28 and J is TRBJ1-1, with 7 bases identical to TRBD1. The CDR3 spans 12 residues. With 7 bases clipped from V and 5 bases from J, the junction kept 4 bases outside the gene matches. Germline V gene sequence: CDR1 MDHEN, CDR2 SYDVKM.

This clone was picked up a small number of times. The CDR3 loop is CSVGDGQAGNTIYF. CDR3 nucleotides: TGCAGCGTAGGCGACGGACAAGCTGGAAACACCATATATTTT. The chain is built from TRBV29-1 and TRBJ1-3, with a weak D call TRBD1 (5 bases). The CDR3 is made up of 14 amino acids. Germline CDR1 is SQVTM and CDR2 is ANQGSEA. Trimming cost V 6 bases and J 2 bases, with 14 bases left between them.

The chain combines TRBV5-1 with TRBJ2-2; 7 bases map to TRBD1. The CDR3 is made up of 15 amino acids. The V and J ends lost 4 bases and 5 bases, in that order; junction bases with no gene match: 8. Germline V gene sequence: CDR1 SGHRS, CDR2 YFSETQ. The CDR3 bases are TGCGCCAGCAGCCCTAGGACAGGAGAAACCGGGGAGCTGTTTTTT. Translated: CASSPRTGETGELFF.

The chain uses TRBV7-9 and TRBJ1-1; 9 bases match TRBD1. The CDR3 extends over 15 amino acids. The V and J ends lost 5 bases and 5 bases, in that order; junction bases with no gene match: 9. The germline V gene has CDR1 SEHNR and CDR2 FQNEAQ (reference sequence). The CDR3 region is CASSPGQGSWTEAFF. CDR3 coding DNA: TGTGCCAGCAGCCCCGGACAGGGGTCTTGGACTGAAGCTTTCTTT.

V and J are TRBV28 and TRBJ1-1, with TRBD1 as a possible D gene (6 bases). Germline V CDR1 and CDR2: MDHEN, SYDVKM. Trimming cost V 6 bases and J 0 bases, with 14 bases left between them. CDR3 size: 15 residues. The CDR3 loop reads CASRRDNLLNTEAFF. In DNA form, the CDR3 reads TGTGCCAGCAGGAGGGACAACCTTTTGAACACTGAAGCTTTCTTT. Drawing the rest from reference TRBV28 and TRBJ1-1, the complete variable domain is DVKVTQSSRYLVKRTGEKVFLECVQDMDHENMFWYRQDPGLGLRLIYFSYDVKMKEKGDIPEGYSVSREKKERFSLILESASTNQTSMYLCASRRDNLLNTEAFFGQGTRLTVV.

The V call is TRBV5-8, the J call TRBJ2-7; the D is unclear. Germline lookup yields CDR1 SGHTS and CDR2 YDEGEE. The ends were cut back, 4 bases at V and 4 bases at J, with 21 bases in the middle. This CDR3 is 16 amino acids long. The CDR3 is CASSPPLRSSRYEQYF. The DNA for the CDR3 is TGTGCCAGCAGCCCCCCGTTGCGTTCTAGTCGTTACGAGCAGTACTTC.

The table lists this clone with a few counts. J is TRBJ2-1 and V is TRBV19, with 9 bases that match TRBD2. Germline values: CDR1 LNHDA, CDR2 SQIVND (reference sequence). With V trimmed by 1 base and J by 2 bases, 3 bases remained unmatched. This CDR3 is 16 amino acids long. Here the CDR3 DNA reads TGTGCCAGTAGTATAGGGGGCGGGAGGGCCTACAATGAGCAGTTCTTC. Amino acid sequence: CASSIGGGRAYNEQFF. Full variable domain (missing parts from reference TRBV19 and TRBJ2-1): DGGITQSPKYLFRKEGQNVTLSCEQNLNHDAMYWYRQDPGQGLRLIYYSQIVNDFQKGDIAEGYSVSREKKESFPLTVTSAQKNPTAFYLCASSIGGGRAYNEQFFGPGTRLTVL.

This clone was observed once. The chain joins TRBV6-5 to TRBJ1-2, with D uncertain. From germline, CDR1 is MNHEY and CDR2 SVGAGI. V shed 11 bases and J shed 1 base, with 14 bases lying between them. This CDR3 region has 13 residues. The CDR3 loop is CAVKPPSNYGYTF. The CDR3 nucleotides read TGTGCCGTCAAGCCCCCGAGTAACTATGGCTACACCTTC.